This T cell receptor beta chain was profiled in a study of cytomegalovirus exposure and HLA in healthy donors. 13 Jbeta primers and 60 Vbeta primers were used for the PCR. Assay used: immunoSEQ multiplex PCR; TCRdb lists only in-frame clones, some missing. The sample lists roughly 100,000 clones, about four fifths occurring once. The CDR3 has 15 amino acids. Per the germline V gene, CDR1 is SGHDT and CDR2 is YYEEEE. V lost 0 bases and J lost 4; bases outside the gene matches: 2. This clone was detected only a few times. Its cognate antigen is unknown. Study-level points and caveats: In a later analysis, V- and J-gene trimming of beta chains associated with a DCLRE1C missense variant, replicated independently. Later analysis identified over 15,000 TCR beta sequences associated with HLA alleles, using a false discovery rate threshold of 0.05. Across HLA loci, a later analysis found differing TCR association rates, with DRB1 most and HLA-C fewest.

This receptor was taken from a man aged 25-45 years in good health and CMV-seronegative. V gene TRBV5-6 combines with J gene TRBJ2-2; 8 positions agree with TRBD2. Specimen: PBMCs. In nucleotides, the CDR3 is TGTGCCAGCAGCTTGGCCCGGGGGGGCACCGGGGAGCTGTTTTTT. This translates into CASSLARGGTGELFF. The entire variable domain, with the rest obtained from reference TRBV5-6 and TRBJ2-2, is as follows: DAGVTQSPTHLIKTRGQQVTLRCSPKSGHDTVSWYQQALGQGPQFIFQYYEEEERQRGNFPDRFSGHQFPNYSSELNVNALLLGDSALYLCASSLARGGTGELFFGEGSRLTVL.